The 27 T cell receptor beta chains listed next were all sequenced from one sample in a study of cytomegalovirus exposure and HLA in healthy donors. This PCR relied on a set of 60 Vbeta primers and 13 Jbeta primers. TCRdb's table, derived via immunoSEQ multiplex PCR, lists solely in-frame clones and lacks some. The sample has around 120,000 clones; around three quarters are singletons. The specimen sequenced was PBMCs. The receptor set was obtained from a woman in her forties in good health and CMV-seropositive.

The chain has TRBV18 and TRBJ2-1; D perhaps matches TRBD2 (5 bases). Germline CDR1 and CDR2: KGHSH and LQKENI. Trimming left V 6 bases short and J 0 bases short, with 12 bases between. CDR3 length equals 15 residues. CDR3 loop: CASSPGLSSYNEQFF. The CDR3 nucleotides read TGTGCCAGCTCCCCTGGACTTAGCTCCTACAATGAGCAGTTCTTC.

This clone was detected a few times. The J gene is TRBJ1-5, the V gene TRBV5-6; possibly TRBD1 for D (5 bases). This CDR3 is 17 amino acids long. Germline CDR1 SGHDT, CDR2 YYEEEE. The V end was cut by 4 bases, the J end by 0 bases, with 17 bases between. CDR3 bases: TGTGCCAGCAGCACCCACTTGACAGCTTATAGCAATCAGCCCCAGCATTTT. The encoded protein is CASSTHLTAYSNQPQHF. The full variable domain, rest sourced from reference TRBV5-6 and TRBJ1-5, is DAGVTQSPTHLIKTRGQQVTLRCSPKSGHDTVSWYQQALGQGPQFIFQYYEEEERQRGNFPDRFSGHQFPNYSSELNVNALLLGDSALYLCASSTHLTAYSNQPQHFGDGTRLSIL.

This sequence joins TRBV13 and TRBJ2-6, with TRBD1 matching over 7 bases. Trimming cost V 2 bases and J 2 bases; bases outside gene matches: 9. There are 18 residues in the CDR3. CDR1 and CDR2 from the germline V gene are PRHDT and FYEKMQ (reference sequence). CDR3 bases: TGTGCCAGCAGCTTACTCTCGGGACAGCTTACTGGGGCCAACGTCCTGACTTTC. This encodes CASSLLSGQLTGANVLTF.

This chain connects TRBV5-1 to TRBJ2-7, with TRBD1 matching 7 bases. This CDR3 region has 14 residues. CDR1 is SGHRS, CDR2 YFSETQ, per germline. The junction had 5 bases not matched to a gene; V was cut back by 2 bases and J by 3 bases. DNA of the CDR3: TGCGCCAGCAGCTTCGAGGGGACAGACTACGAGCAGTACTTC. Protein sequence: CASSFEGTDYEQYF. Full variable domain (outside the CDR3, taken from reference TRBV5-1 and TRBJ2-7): KAGVTQTPRYLIKTRGQQVTLSCSPISGHRSVSWYQQTPGQGLQFLFEYFSETQRNKGNFPGRFSGRQFSNSRSEMNVSTLELGDSALYLCASSFEGTDYEQYFGPGTRLTVT.

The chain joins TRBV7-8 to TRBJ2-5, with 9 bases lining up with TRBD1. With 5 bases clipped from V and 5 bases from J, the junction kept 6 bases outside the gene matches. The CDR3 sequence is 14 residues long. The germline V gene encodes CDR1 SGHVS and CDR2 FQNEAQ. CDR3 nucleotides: TGTGCCAGCAGCCCAACAGGGGGCGAGGAGACCCAGTACTTC. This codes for CASSPTGGEETQYF.

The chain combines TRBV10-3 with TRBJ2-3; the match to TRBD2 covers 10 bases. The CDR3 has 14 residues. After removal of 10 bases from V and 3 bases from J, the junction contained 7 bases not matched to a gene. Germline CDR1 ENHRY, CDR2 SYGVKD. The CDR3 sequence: CASTQLAGTDTQYF. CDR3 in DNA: TGTGCCAGCACGCAACTAGCGGGGACAGATACGCAGTATTTT.

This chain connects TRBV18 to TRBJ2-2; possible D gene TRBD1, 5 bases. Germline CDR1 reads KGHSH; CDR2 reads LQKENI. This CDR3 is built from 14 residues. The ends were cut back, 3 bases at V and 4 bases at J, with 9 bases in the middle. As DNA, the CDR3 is TGTGCCAGCTCACCCGACAGAGGCACCGGGGAGCTGTTTTTT. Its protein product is CASSPDRGTGELFF.

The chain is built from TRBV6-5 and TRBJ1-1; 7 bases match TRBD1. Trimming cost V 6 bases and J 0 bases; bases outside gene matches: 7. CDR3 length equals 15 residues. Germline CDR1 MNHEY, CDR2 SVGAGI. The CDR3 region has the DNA TGTGCCAGCAGCCGCGCCGGGACAGTGAACACTGAAGCTTTCTTT. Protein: CASSRAGTVNTEAFF.

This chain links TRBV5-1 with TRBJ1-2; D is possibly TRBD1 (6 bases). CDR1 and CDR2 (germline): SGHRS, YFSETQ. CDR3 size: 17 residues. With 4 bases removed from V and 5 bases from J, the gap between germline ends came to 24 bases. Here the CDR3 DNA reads TGCGCCAGCAGCCGACTGGGCAGAGGGGGGGACGTATATGGCTACACCTTC. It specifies CASSRLGRGGDVYGYTF.

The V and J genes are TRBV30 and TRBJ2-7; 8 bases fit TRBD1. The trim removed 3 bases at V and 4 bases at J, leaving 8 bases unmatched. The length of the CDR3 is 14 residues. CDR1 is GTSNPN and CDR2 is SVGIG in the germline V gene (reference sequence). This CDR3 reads CAWSDGTGYYEQYF. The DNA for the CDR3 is TGTGCCTGGAGCGACGGGACAGGATATTACGAGCAGTACTTC.

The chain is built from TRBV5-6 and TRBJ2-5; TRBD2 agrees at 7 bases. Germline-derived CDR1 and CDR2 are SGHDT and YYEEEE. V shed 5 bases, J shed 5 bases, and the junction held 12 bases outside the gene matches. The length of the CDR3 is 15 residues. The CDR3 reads CASSPRREWRETQYF. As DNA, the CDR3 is TGTGCCAGCAGTCCTAGGCGGGAGTGGAGGGAGACCCAGTACTTC. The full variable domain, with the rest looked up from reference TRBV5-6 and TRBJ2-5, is DAGVTQSPTHLIKTRGQQVTLRCSPKSGHDTVSWYQQALGQGPQFIFQYYEEEERQRGNFPDRFSGHQFPNYSSELNVNALLLGDSALYLCASSPRREWRETQYFGPGTRLLVL.

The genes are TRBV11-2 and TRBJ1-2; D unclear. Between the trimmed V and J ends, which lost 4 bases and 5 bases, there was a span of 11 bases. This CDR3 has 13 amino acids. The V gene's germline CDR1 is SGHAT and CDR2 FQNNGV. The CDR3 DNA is TGTGCCAGCAGCTCCGCAGGCGATTATGGCTACACCTTC. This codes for CASSSAGDYGYTF.

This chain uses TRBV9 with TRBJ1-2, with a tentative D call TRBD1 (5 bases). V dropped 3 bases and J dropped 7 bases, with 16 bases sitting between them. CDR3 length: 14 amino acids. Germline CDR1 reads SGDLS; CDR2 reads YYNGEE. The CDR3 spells CASSEPGRAGGYTF. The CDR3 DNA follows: TGTGCCAGCAGCGAGCCCGGCAGGGCCGGTGGCTACACCTTC.

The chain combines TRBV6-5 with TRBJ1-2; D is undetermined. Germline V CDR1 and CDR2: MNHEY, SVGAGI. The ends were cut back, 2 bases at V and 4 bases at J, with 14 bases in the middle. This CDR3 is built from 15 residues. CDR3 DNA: TGTGCCAGCAGTTACAAGGCAGGCAGTGGCTATGGCTACACCTTC. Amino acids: CASSYKAGSGYGYTF.

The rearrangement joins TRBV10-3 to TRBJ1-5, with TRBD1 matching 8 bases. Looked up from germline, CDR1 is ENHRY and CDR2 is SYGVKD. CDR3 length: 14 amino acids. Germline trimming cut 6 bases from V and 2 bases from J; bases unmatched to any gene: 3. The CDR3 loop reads CAIRGTGRNQPQHF. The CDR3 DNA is TGTGCCATCAGGGGGACAGGCCGCAATCAGCCCCAGCATTTT.

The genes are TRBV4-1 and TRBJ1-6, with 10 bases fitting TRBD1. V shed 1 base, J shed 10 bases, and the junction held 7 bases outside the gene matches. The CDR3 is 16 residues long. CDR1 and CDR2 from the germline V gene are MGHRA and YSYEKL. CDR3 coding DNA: TGCGCCAGCAGCCAAGCGACAGGGGGCCGAGGGTCACCCCTCCACTTT. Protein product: CASSQATGGRGSPLHF.

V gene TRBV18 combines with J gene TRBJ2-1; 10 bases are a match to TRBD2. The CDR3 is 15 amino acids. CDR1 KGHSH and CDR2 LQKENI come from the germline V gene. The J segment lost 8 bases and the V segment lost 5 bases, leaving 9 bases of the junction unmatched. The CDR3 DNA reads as TGTGCCAGCTCATACGGGACTAGCGCGGTCTATGAGCAGTTCTTC. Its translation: CASSYGTSAVYEQFF.

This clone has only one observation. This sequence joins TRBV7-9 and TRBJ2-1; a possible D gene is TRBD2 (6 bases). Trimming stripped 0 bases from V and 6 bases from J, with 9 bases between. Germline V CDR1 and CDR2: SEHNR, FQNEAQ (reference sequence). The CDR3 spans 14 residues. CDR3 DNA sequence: TGTGCCAGCAGCTTAGCGGGGACTTCCAATGAGCAGTTCTTC. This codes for CASSLAGTSNEQFF.

In nucleotides, the CDR3 is TGTGCCAGCAGCCCAGAGGGACTAGCGGGAGTCCAGTACTTC. It encodes CASSPEGLAGVQYF. The J gene is TRBJ2-7, the V gene TRBV9, with 14 bases that match TRBD2. CDR3 length: 14 amino acids. V gave up 4 bases and J gave up 10 bases; unmatched junction bases: 7. The germline V gene encodes CDR1 SGDLS and CDR2 YYNGEE.

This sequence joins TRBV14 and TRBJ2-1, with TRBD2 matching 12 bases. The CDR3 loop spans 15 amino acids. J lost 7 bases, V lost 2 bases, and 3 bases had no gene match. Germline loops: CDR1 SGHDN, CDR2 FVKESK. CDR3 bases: TGTGCCAGCAGCCAAACTAGCGGGGGGTTAAATGAGCAGTTCTTC. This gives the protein CASSQTSGGLNEQFF. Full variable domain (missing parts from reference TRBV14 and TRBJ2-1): EAGVTQFPSHSVIEKGQTVTLRCDPISGHDNLYWYRRVMGKEIKFLLHFVKESKQDESGMPNNRFLAERTGGTYSTLKVQPAELEDSGVYFCASSQTSGGLNEQFFGPGTRLTVL.

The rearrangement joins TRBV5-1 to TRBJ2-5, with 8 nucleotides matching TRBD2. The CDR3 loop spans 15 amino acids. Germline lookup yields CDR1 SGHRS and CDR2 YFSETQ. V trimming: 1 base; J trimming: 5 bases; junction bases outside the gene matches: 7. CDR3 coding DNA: TGCGCCAGCAGCTTGTCCCCGGGGGGGCCGGAGACCCAGTACTTC. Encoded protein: CASSLSPGGPETQYF.

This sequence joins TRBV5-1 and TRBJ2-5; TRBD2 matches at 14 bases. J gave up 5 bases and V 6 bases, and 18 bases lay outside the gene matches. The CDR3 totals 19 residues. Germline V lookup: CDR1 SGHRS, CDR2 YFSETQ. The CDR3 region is CASTRAGLAGGSSRETQYF. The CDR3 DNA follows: TGCGCCAGCACCCGCGCTGGACTAGCGGGGGGATCGAGTAGGGAGACCCAGTACTTC.

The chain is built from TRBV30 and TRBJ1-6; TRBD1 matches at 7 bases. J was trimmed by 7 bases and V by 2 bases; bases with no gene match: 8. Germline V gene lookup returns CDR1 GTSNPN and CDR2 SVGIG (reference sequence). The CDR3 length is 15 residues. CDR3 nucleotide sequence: TGTGCCTGGAGTTTAGGGGGCAGTTCGAATTCACCCCTCCACTTT. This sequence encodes CAWSLGGSSNSPLHF.

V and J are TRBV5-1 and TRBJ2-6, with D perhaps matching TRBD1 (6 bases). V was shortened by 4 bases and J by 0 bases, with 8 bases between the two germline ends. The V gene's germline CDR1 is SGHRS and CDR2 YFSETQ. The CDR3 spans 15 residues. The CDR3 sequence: CASSPDSSGANVLTF. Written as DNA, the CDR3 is TGCGCCAGCAGCCCGGACAGCTCTGGGGCCAACGTCCTGACTTTC.

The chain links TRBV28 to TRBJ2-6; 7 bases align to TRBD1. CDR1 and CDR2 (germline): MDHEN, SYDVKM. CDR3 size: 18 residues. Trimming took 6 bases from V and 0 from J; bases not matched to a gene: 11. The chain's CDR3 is CASRAPGQLNSGANVLTF. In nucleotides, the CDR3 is TGTGCCAGCAGGGCACCGGGACAGTTAAACTCTGGGGCCAACGTCCTGACTTTC.

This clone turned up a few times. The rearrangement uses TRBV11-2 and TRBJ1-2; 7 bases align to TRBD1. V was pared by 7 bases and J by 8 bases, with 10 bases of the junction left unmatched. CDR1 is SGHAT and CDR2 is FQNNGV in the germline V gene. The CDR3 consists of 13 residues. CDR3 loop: CASTPWTGVGYTF. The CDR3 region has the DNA TGTGCCAGCACCCCCTGGACAGGTGTCGGCTACACCTTC.

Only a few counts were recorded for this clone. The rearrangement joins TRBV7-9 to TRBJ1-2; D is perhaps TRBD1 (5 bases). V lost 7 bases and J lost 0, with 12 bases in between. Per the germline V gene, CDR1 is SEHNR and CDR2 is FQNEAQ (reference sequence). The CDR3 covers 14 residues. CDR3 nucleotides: TGTGCCAGCACTATACAGGCCTCTAACTATGGCTACACCTTC. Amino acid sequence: CASTIQASNYGYTF.